These 5 T cell receptor beta chains share one sample of origin, sequenced in a study of blood T cell repertoires in COVID-19. Sequenced by immunoSEQ multiplex PCR; TCRdb stores in-frame clones only, minus some. The sample yields approximately 300,000 clones, around 90% seen once. Sequenced material: PBMCs or T cells enriched from blood (not recorded which). Receptor source: a young woman with acute COVID-19.

The chain uses TRBV5-1 and TRBJ1-4, with D perhaps matching TRBD1 (5 bases). The V gene lost 2 bases and the J gene lost 7 bases, with 15 bases spanning the gap. This CDR3 comprises 15 residues. Germline CDR1 is SGHRS and CDR2 is YFSETQ. DNA for the CDR3: TGCGCCAGCAGCTTCGAGTCAGGGTGGGGTGAAAAACTGTTTTTT. Encoded protein: CASSFESGWGEKLFF.

This chain links TRBV24-1 with TRBJ2-1; TRBD2 aligns across 8 bases. This CDR3 region has 18 residues. J gave up 3 bases and V 0 bases, and 9 bases lay outside the gene matches. Germline V gene data show CDR1 as KGHDR and CDR2 as SFDVKD. CDR3 amino acids: CATSDLQGTREIYNEQFF. CDR3 nucleotides: TGTGCCACCAGTGATTTGCAGGGGACTAGAGAGATCTACAATGAGCAGTTCTTC.

The chain is built from TRBV28 and TRBJ1-2, with 9 bases fitting TRBD1. After removal of 9 bases from V and 2 bases from J, the junction contained 16 bases not matched to a gene. The length of the CDR3 is 17 residues. The germline CDR1 and CDR2 sequences are MDHEN and SYDVKM. CDR3 region: CASRVPGQGFANYGYTF. CDR3 DNA sequence: TGTGCCAGTAGAGTTCCGGGACAGGGCTTCGCCAACTATGGCTACACCTTC.

The chain employs TRBV12-3 or TRBV12-4 and TRBJ1-2; D may be TRBD1 (5 bases). There are 13 residues in the CDR3. Deletions cut 6 bases from V and 3 bases from J, with 11 bases between. Here the CDR3 reads CASRPDRDYGYTF. In nucleotides, the CDR3 is TGTGCCAGCAGACCAGACAGAGACTATGGCTACACCTTC.

In DNA, the CDR3 is TGTGCCATCTCAGGGGGCGCGAGTCAGCCCCAGCATTTT. Its protein product is CAISGGASQPQHF. This chain uses TRBV2 with TRBJ1-5; 8 positions match TRBD1. Germline V CDR1 and CDR2: SNHLY, FYNNEI. The CDR3 contains 13 residues. Losses at the gene ends were 10 bases for V and 6 bases for J; bases not matched to a gene: 8.